Following are 26 T cell receptor beta chains from one sample sequenced in a study of T-cell memory formation after mild COVID-19 (dated by TCRdb to 2020 to 2023). The library was made by 5' RACE. TCRdb shows the sequencer as Illumina NovaSeq 6000. Clones were called with MiXCR by TCRdb after fastp trimmed the public reads at Q25, and only in-frame beta chains were retained. Identical CDR3 protein sequences are pooled into one entry, listed with their most common genes and DNA. The sample data list 280,000 or so distinct CDR3 sequences, and 8.2% of these were observed just once. The ten most abundant clones make up about 20% of the sample. The sample taken for sequencing was PBMCs or a T cell subset sorted from them (not recorded which). The receptors shown here come from a man aged 18 to 30 who had mild COVID-19 (a few samples of this study predate the infection). The sample titles of this study are shuffled in the database, so cell type and time point are left out; the donor was told from shared clones.

This chain uses TRBV5-8 with TRBJ2-7; D unresolved. This CDR3 has 16 residues. V was clipped by 0 bases and J by 0 bases, with 13 bases between them. Germline V gene data show CDR1 as SGHTS and CDR2 as YDEGEE. CDR3 nucleotides: TGTGCCAGCAGCTTGGAAGCCAGTCCCCCCTCCTACGAGCAGTACTTC. It yields the protein CASSLEASPPSYEQYF. The full variable domain, rest sourced from reference TRBV5-8 and TRBJ2-7, is EAGVTQSPTHLIKTRGQQATLRCSPISGHTSVYWYQQALGLGLQFLLWYDEGEERNRGNFPPRFSGRQFPNYSSELNVNALELEDSALYLCASSLEASPPSYEQYFGPGTRLTVT.

This clonotype turned up a few times. This rearrangement joins TRBV12-3 or TRBV12-4 to TRBJ2-3, with TRBD2 matching 14 bases. V shed 5 bases and J 0 bases; nucleotides not matched to a gene: 7. The CDR3 extends over 18 amino acids. CDR3 nucleotide sequence: TGTGCCAGCAGTCGGACTAGCGGGGGGCCGGCTAGCACAGATACGCAGTATTTT. This sequence encodes CASSRTSGGPASTDTQYF.

This clonotype has a handful of counts. The chain is built from TRBV4-1 and TRBJ2-5, with TRBD1 identical over 7 bases. Looked up from germline, CDR1 is MGHRA and CDR2 is YSYEKL. This CDR3 is built from 14 residues. V lost 3 bases, J lost 5 bases, and 6 bases stayed unmatched. DNA of the CDR3: TGCGCCAGCAGCCAGGGCACAGGGGAGGAGACCCAGTACTTC. It is translated as CASSQGTGEETQYF.

This clonotype was seen many times. The V call is TRBV5-1, the J call TRBJ1-4; the D gene is possibly TRBD1 (5 bases). The CDR3 has 19 residues. V was trimmed by 3 bases and J by 7 bases, leaving 28 bases between them. Germline V gives CDR1 SGHRS, CDR2 YFSETQ. The CDR3 region is CASSSSRSGDGALGEKLFF. The CDR3 DNA sequence: TGCGCCAGCAGCTCGTCCCGTTCCGGGGACGGAGCTTTGGGTGAAAAACTGTTTTTT.

The V and J genes are TRBV10-2 and TRBJ2-7, with D hard to call. V was trimmed by 0 bases and J by 4 bases, leaving 7 bases between them. Looked up from germline, CDR1 is WSHSY and CDR2 is SAAADI. The CDR3 is 13 amino acids. CDR3 loop: CASSESVGYEQYV. CDR3 sequence (DNA): TGCGCCAGCAGTGAGTCTGTGGGATACGAGCAGTACGTC.

The table lists this clonotype with many counts. The chain is built from TRBV5-1 and TRBJ2-7; D uncertain. Trimming stripped 4 bases from V and 0 bases from J, with 2 bases between. This CDR3 spans 11 amino acids. Germline V gene sequence: CDR1 SGHRS, CDR2 YFSETQ. CDR3 nucleotides: TGCGCCAGCAGCACCTCCTACGAGCAGTACGTC. Its translation: CASSTSYEQYV.

This clonotype was counted ten times or more. The genes are TRBV5-1 and TRBJ2-7; 8 nucleotides match TRBD1. CDR3 length: 16 residues. CDR1 and CDR2 (germline): SGHRS, YFSETQ. Losses at the gene ends were 0 bases for V and 1 base for J; bases not matched to a gene: 6. CDR3 sequence reads: CASSLVQGAKSYEQYF. In nucleotides, the CDR3 is TGCGCCAGCAGCTTGGTTCAGGGGGCTAAGTCCTACGAGCAGTACTTC.

The CDR3 DNA follows: TGTGCCAGCAGCGTATCGGGGGGGTCCTACGAGCAGTACTTC. This codes for CASSVSGGSYEQYF. The gene calls are TRBV9 and TRBJ2-7; 8 positions match TRBD2. The CDR3 is made up of 14 amino acids. J was trimmed by 1 base and V by 1 base; bases with no gene match: 1. CDR1 is SGDLS and CDR2 is YYNGEE in the germline V gene.

This clonotype was detected only a few times. This chain connects TRBV5-1 to TRBJ2-3; D is undetermined. The CDR3 covers 14 residues. Germline CDR1 SGHRS, CDR2 YFSETQ. Deletions cut 4 bases from V and 4 bases from J, with 13 bases between. The CDR3 DNA is TGCGCCAGCAGCCAGAACGACGGAGCAGATACGCAGTATTTT. Its translation: CASSQNDGADTQYF.

This clonotype was seen a few times. This sequence joins TRBV12-3 or TRBV12-4 and TRBJ2-2; tentative D call: TRBD2 (6 bases). The CDR3 is made up of 13 amino acids. V was trimmed by 8 bases and J by 3 bases, leaving 10 bases between them. CDR3 nucleotides: TGTGCCAGCCTGTCGGGGGACACCGGGGAGCTGTTTTTT. This translates into CASLSGDTGELFF.

This clonotype occurred a few times. The rearrangement uses TRBV4-1 and TRBJ2-5, with 7 bases that match TRBD2. The V gene's germline CDR1 is MGHRA and CDR2 YSYEKL. J gave up 3 bases and V 2 bases, and 9 bases lay outside the gene matches. CDR3 length: 16 residues. The CDR3 bases are TGCGCCAGCAGCCAATCAGCGGGGTCGGTTAAAGAGACCCAGTACTTC. Amino acid sequence: CASSQSAGSVKETQYF.

The chain has TRBV10-3 and TRBJ1-1, with TRBD1 identical over 7 bases. The CDR3 extends over 13 amino acids. V lost 10 bases and J lost 1; bases outside the gene matches: 6. Germline V gene lookup returns CDR1 ENHRY and CDR2 SYGVKD. The CDR3 spells CATRGAENTEAFF. The CDR3 DNA is TGTGCCACCAGGGGGGCTGAGAACACTGAAGCTTTCTTT.

This clonotype showed up just a few times. The chain is built from TRBV10-3 and TRBJ2-7; D unresolved. Deletions cut 0 bases from V and 0 bases from J, with 21 bases between. The germline V gene has CDR1 ENHRY and CDR2 SYGVKD. The length of the CDR3 is 19 residues. Here the CDR3 DNA reads TGTGCCATCAGTGAGTCCCCCGCGGTGGCAAGTGGATTCTCCTACGAGCAGTACTTC. This codes for CAISESPAVASGFSYEQYF.

The chain links TRBV27 to TRBJ2-7, with TRBD2 identical over 12 bases. CDR1 and CDR2 from the germline V gene are MNHEY and SMNVEV (reference sequence). The CDR3 contains 14 residues. Losses at the gene ends were 6 bases for V and 9 bases for J; bases not matched to a gene: 9. The CDR3 nucleotides read TGTGCCAGCAGCCCAGGACTAGCGGGGTCCCGGCAGTACGTC. It yields the protein CASSPGLAGSRQYV.

This clonotype was detected once. A much larger clone sits a single nucleotide away, making a read error possible. The chain couples TRBV5-1 to TRBJ1-1; no firm D call. The CDR3 loop spans 14 amino acids. Germline loops: CDR1 SGHRS, CDR2 YFSETQ. Between the trimmed V and J ends, which lost 1 base and 1 base, there was a span of 8 bases. CDR3 sequence reads: CASSLSPGNTEAFF. DNA for the CDR3: TGCGCCAGCAGCTTGTCCCCGGGGAACACTGAAGCTTTCTTT.

This chain links TRBV2 with TRBJ2-1; D gene unclear. Trimming took 4 bases from V and 5 from J, leaving 15 bases between them. Germline loops: CDR1 SNHLY, CDR2 FYNNEI. CDR3 length equals 15 residues. In DNA, the CDR3 is TGTGCCAGCAGTGGGTCCTTGACCCGACACAATGAGCAGTTCTTC. Amino acid sequence: CASSGSLTRHNEQFF.

The DNA of the CDR3 is TGTGCCAGCACCTTCGGAGGGACAGACACCGGGGAGCTGTTTTTT. Translated, it gives CASTFGGTDTGELFF. This chain links TRBV12-3 or TRBV12-4 with TRBJ2-2; TRBD1 is a possible D gene (7 bases). The V end was cut by 7 bases, the J end by 3 bases, with 15 bases between. This CDR3 has 15 residues.

This clonotype was picked up a small number of times. The chain combines TRBV7-2 with TRBJ1-4; D is unclear. V lost 6 bases and J 5 bases, leaving 10 bases between the germline ends. This CDR3 is 13 amino acids long. Germline loops: CDR1 SGHTA, CDR2 FQGNSA. The CDR3 reads CASRVWENEKLFF. In DNA form, the CDR3 reads TGTGCCAGCAGGGTTTGGGAGAATGAAAAACTGTTTTTT.

At least ten counts were recorded for this clonotype. V and J are TRBV18 and TRBJ2-3; D call uncertain. With 8 bases removed from V and 4 bases from J, the gap between germline ends came to 10 bases. The CDR3 runs to 12 residues. CDR1 and CDR2 (germline): KGHSH, LQKENI. The CDR3 DNA sequence: TGTGCCAGCAGTCCCCTATCAGATACGCAGTATTTT. Translating gives CASSPLSDTQYF.

The CDR3 DNA is TGTGCCAGCAGCCAAGAACTTCCAGGGGTCACTGAAGCTTTCTTT. Residues: CASSQELPGVTEAFF. V usage is TRBV3-1 and J usage is TRBJ1-1, with TRBD1 as a possible D gene (6 bases). V was clipped by 0 bases and J by 4 bases, with 12 bases between them. Germline CDR1 LGHDT, CDR2 YNNKEL (reference sequence). The CDR3 is 15 residues long.

This chain connects TRBV6-1 to TRBJ1-6; 7 bases match TRBD1. The CDR3 sequence is 15 residues long. The germline CDR1 and CDR2 sequences are MNHNS and SASEGT. V lost 6 bases to trimming and J lost 7 bases; unmatched junction nucleotides: 9. In nucleotides, the CDR3 is TGTGCCAGCAGCCCTTTTACAGGGGCCAATTCACCCCTCCACTTT. This sequence encodes CASSPFTGANSPLHF.

This clonotype appeared many times. The chain combines TRBV6-1 with TRBJ1-1; 7 bases agree with TRBD1. CDR1 and CDR2 from the germline V gene are MNHNS and SASEGT. The CDR3 runs 10 residues. Losses at the gene ends were 6 bases for V and 11 bases for J; bases not matched to a gene: 3. Here the CDR3 DNA reads TGTGCCAGCAGCCAGGGGGGGGCTTTCTTT. Its translation: CASSQGGAFF.

V gene TRBV7-9 combines with J gene TRBJ2-7; perhaps TRBD2 as D (6 bases). Trimming took off 5 bases at V and 3 bases at J, with 17 bases between the two ends. There are 15 residues in the CDR3. The germline CDR1 and CDR2 sequences are SEHNR and FQNEAQ (reference sequence). The CDR3, as DNA: TGTGCCAGCAGCCCGAAACTAGCTAAAGGCTACGAGCAGTACTTC. It translates to CASSPKLAKGYEQYF.

This clonotype was seen a few times. V and J are TRBV18 and TRBJ1-1; unclear D gene. CDR1 and CDR2 from the germline V gene are KGHSH and LQKENI. V shed 6 bases and J shed 2 bases, with 10 bases lying between them. The CDR3 length is 13 residues. The CDR3 protein is CASSRDINTEAFF. In nucleotides, the CDR3 is TGTGCCAGCTCCCGTGACATTAACACTGAAGCTTTCTTT. The whole variable domain, filled in from reference TRBV18 and TRBJ1-1, reads NAGVMQNPRHLVRRRGQEARLRCSPMKGHSHVYWYRQLPEEGLKFMVYLQKENIIDESGMPKERFSAEFPKEGPSILRIQQVVRGDSAAYFCASSRDINTEAFFGQGTRLTVV.

The genes are TRBV11-1 and TRBJ1-1, with D unresolved. The germline gives CDR1 SGHAT, CDR2 FQDESV (reference sequence). The CDR3 contains 15 residues. Between the trimmed V and J ends, which lost 3 bases and 4 bases, there was a span of 15 bases. CDR3 sequence: CASSFGLGGRTEAFF. In nucleotides, the CDR3 is TGTGCCAGCAGCTTCGGTTTGGGAGGGCGCACTGAAGCTTTCTTT.

This chain uses TRBV7-2 with TRBJ1-5; TRBD1 agrees at 7 bases. This CDR3 has 16 amino acids. Trimming cost V 4 bases and J 4 bases; bases outside gene matches: 10. CDR1 SGHTA and CDR2 FQGNSA come from the germline V gene. The CDR3 spells CASSWLGTALNQPQHF. The DNA of the CDR3 is TGTGCCAGCAGCTGGCTCGGGACAGCACTTAATCAGCCCCAGCATTTT.